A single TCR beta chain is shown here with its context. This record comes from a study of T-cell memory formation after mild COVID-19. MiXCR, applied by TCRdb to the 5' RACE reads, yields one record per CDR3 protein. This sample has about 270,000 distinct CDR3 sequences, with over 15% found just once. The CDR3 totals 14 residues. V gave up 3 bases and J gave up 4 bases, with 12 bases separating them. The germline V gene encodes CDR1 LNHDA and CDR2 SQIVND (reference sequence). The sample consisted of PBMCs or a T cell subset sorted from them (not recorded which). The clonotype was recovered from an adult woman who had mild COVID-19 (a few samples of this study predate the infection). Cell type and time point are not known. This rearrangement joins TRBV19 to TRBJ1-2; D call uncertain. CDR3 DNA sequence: TGTGCCAGTAGTATCCCATATACCGGCTATGGCTACACCTTC. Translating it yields CASSIPYTGYGYTF.